These 25 T cell receptor beta chains were all obtained from the same sample, sequenced in a study of cytomegalovirus exposure and HLA in healthy donors. Generated by immunoSEQ multiplex PCR, the TCRdb table keeps only in-frame clones and is missing some. The sample holds approximately 160,000 clones, 80% to 90% seen once. Sequencing was performed on PBMCs. Receptors were obtained from a woman under 30 in good health and CMV-seronegative.

This clone came up once. The gene calls are TRBV7-9 and TRBJ2-7; D remains ambiguous. CDR1 and CDR2 from the germline V gene are SEHNR and FQNEAQ (reference sequence). V was shortened by 0 bases and J by 3 bases, with 6 bases between the two germline ends. This CDR3 region has 13 residues. This CDR3 is CASSLAPLYEQYF. The CDR3 DNA is TGTGCCAGCAGCTTAGCACCACTCTACGAGCAGTACTTC.

This chain connects TRBV7-2 to TRBJ2-7, with D unresolved. The CDR3 covers 11 residues. CDR1 is SGHTA and CDR2 is FQGNSA in the germline V gene. The germline V and J ends were trimmed by 5 bases and 3 bases, with 5 bases remaining between them. This chain's CDR3 is CASSRFYEQYF. CDR3 in DNA: TGTGCCAGCAGCCGGTTCTACGAGCAGTACTTC.

This clone was picked up one time. The chain has TRBV4-1 and TRBJ2-5, with TRBD2 matching over 12 bases. The CDR3 is made up of 17 amino acids. V shed 3 bases, J shed 4 bases, and the junction held 9 bases outside the gene matches. The germline V gene has CDR1 MGHRA and CDR2 YSYEKL. CDR3 in amino acids: CASSHKLAGGPGETQYF. The CDR3 nucleotides read TGCGCCAGCAGCCACAAACTAGCGGGAGGCCCCGGAGAGACCCAGTACTTC.

V usage is TRBV18 and J usage is TRBJ2-2; tentative D call: TRBD1 (6 bases). The germline V gene encodes CDR1 KGHSH and CDR2 LQKENI. CDR3 length equals 16 residues. Trimming removed 3 bases from V and 3 bases from J, with 14 bases in between. The CDR3 nucleotides read TGTGCCAGCTCACCCCCAGGGACAAGGGACACCGGGGAGCTGTTTTTT. Protein product: CASSPPGTRDTGELFF.

The chain employs TRBV4-3 and TRBJ2-7; D is uncertain. The CDR3 sequence is 15 residues long. The germline gives CDR1 LGHNA, CDR2 YSLEER. Trimming left V 4 bases short and J 0 bases short, with 13 bases between. CDR3: CASSRQAESSYEQYF. CDR3 coding DNA: TGCGCCAGCAGCCGTCAGGCAGAGAGCTCCTACGAGCAGTACTTC.

The chain is built from TRBV7-2 and TRBJ2-3; TRBD1 matches at 10 bases. V lost 5 bases and J lost 3; bases outside the gene matches: 2. Germline CDR1 is SGHTA and CDR2 is FQGNSA. The CDR3 is made up of 14 amino acids. Here the CDR3 DNA reads TGTGCCAGCAGCGTGGACAGGGGGACAGATACGCAGTATTTT. Its protein product is CASSVDRGTDTQYF.

This chain links TRBV5-1 with TRBJ2-5, with a weak D call TRBD1 (6 bases). V lost 4 bases, J lost 1 base, and 11 bases lay in between. Germline V gives CDR1 SGHRS, CDR2 YFSETQ. The length of the CDR3 is 14 residues. The CDR3 DNA reads TGCGCCAGCAGCGTACAGGGATCCCAAGAGACCCAGTACTTC. Translated, it gives CASSVQGSQETQYF.

The V gene is TRBV20-1, the J gene TRBJ1-1; D unclear. The V gene lost 1 base and the J gene lost 8 bases, with 8 bases spanning the gap. Per germline, CDR1 DFQATT and CDR2 SNEGSKA (reference sequence). This CDR3 contains 11 residues. The CDR3 DNA reads as TGCAGTGCTAGAGGACTAAAAGAAGCTTTCTTT. Translating it yields CSARGLKEAFF.

This rearrangement joins TRBV5-6 to TRBJ1-4; D ambiguous. This CDR3 is built from 14 residues. Trimming took off 1 base at V and 0 bases at J, with 4 bases between the two ends. Germline V gives CDR1 SGHDT, CDR2 YYEEEE. The CDR3 is CASSLRATNEKLFF. In DNA, the CDR3 is TGTGCCAGCAGCTTGCGGGCAACTAATGAAAAACTGTTTTTT.

In this sample, this clone turned up once. V gene TRBV5-1 combines with J gene TRBJ2-1, with 11 bases that match TRBD1. Germline loops: CDR1 SGHRS, CDR2 YFSETQ. V was clipped by 0 bases and J by 8 bases; unmatched bases: 7. This CDR3 is built from 16 residues. The CDR3 spells CASSLVGQGAKDEQFF. DNA of the CDR3: TGCGCCAGCAGCTTGGTCGGACAGGGGGCGAAGGATGAGCAGTTCTTC.

This clone was seen only once. The V and J genes are TRBV6-6 and TRBJ2-7, with TRBD1 identical over 7 bases. Germline loops: CDR1 MNHNY, CDR2 SVGAGI (reference sequence). This CDR3 contains 14 residues. With V trimmed by 0 bases and J by 2 bases, 1 base remained unmatched. CDR3 in amino acids: CASSYSGQTYEQYF. The CDR3 DNA sequence: TGTGCCAGCAGTTACTCGGGACAGACCTACGAGCAGTACTTC.

The chain recombines TRBV6-5 with TRBJ2-7; a possible D gene is TRBD1 (6 bases). The CDR3 is made up of 14 amino acids. V lost 5 bases to trimming and J lost 1 base, with 12 bases between them. Germline CDR1 reads MNHEY; CDR2 reads SVGAGI. CDR3 sequence: CASSPPTGSYEQYF. The CDR3 DNA is TGTGCCAGCAGTCCGCCTACAGGGTCCTACGAGCAGTACTTC.

This chain connects TRBV30 to TRBJ1-2; a weak D match, TRBD1 (5 bases). Germline V CDR1 and CDR2: GTSNPN, SVGIG (reference sequence). This CDR3 contains 12 residues. CDR3 sequence: CAGYLGENGYTF. Here the CDR3 DNA reads TGTGCTGGGTATCTAGGGGAAAATGGCTACACCTTC.

There are a few counts of this clone. The rearrangement uses TRBV19 and TRBJ1-2, with 8 positions matching TRBD1. CDR3 length: 12 amino acids. V lost 6 bases to trimming and J lost 8 bases; unmatched junction nucleotides: 5. The V gene's germline CDR1 is LNHDA and CDR2 SQIVND (reference sequence). This CDR3 reads CASSDRGGGYTF. The DNA of the CDR3 is TGTGCCAGTAGCGACAGGGGAGGAGGCTACACCTTC. Combining the CDR3 with reference TRBV19 and TRBJ1-2 gives the whole variable domain DGGITQSPKYLFRKEGQNVTLSCEQNLNHDAMYWYRQDPGQGLRLIYYSQIVNDFQKGDIAEGYSVSREKKESFPLTVTSAQKNPTAFYLCASSDRGGGYTFGSGTRLTVV.

The chain recombines TRBV6-1 with TRBJ1-2; TRBD1 matches 7 bases. Germline V CDR1 and CDR2: MNHNS, SASEGT. The CDR3 is 12 amino acids. Trimming removed 5 bases from V and 3 bases from J; junction bases left unmatched: 0. The CDR3 DNA reads TGTGCCAGCAGTACAGGGGACTATGGCTACACCTTC. Protein: CASSTGDYGYTF.

The chain joins TRBV19 to TRBJ2-7; 8 bases line up with TRBD2. This CDR3 contains 16 residues. From germline, CDR1 is LNHDA and CDR2 SQIVND (reference sequence). V dropped 5 bases and J dropped 4; count of bases not matched to a gene: 13. The CDR3 spells CASSHAGGAFAYEQYF. DNA for the CDR3: TGTGCCAGTAGTCACGCCGGGGGGGCCTTTGCGTACGAGCAGTACTTC.

This rearrangement joins TRBV25-1 to TRBJ1-1, with TRBD1 matching over 8 bases. V lost 2 bases to trimming and J lost 0 bases; unmatched junction nucleotides: 2. CDR1 is MGHDK, CDR2 SYGVNS, per germline. The CDR3 consists of 15 residues. CDR3 sequence reads: CASSETDRVNTEAFF. The CDR3 DNA is TGTGCCAGCAGTGAAACGGACAGGGTGAACACTGAAGCTTTCTTT.

This clone came up once. The chain recombines TRBV9 with TRBJ2-1; tentatively, D is TRBD1 (5 bases). The CDR3 length is 15 residues. Trimming shortened V by 0 bases and J by 4 bases, and 11 bases separated the two germline ends. Germline V CDR1 and CDR2: SGDLS, YYNGEE. CDR3 in amino acids: CASSVGVGLYNEQFF. Here the CDR3 DNA reads TGTGCCAGCAGCGTAGGAGTGGGGCTTTACAATGAGCAGTTCTTC.

This chain joins TRBV5-8 and TRBJ2-1; D possibly corresponds to TRBD2 (6 bases). Trimming took off 4 bases at V and 7 bases at J, with 21 bases between the two ends. Germline CDR1 SGHTS, CDR2 YDEGEE. CDR3 size: 16 residues. This CDR3 is CASSSLALPRGNEQFF. As DNA, the CDR3 is TGTGCCAGCAGCAGCCTAGCGCTACCCCGAGGGAATGAGCAGTTCTTC.

The gene calls are TRBV5-1 and TRBJ2-7; 10 bases are shared with TRBD1. This CDR3 contains 14 residues. CDR1 is SGHRS, CDR2 YFSETQ, per germline. Unmatched junction bases numbered 7, after V lost 3 bases and J lost 7 bases. CDR3: CASSSGQGKQEQYF. CDR3 bases: TGCGCCAGCAGCTCGGGACAGGGGAAACAAGAGCAGTACTTC.

Comment on this clone: Other DNA sequences from this sample encode an identical CDR3 as well. The chain couples TRBV4-1 to TRBJ2-7; D unclear. From germline, CDR1 is MGHRA and CDR2 YSYEKL. Trimming pared 4 bases from V and 7 bases from J, leaving 8 bases between. This CDR3 has 11 amino acids. The CDR3 here is CASSPGGEQYF. The CDR3 region has the DNA TGCGCCAGCAGCCCTGGCGGAGAGCAGTACTTC.

The chain uses TRBV2 and TRBJ1-2; D not certain. Trimming removed 4 bases at V and 6 bases at J, with 15 bases between. This CDR3 contains 14 residues. Germline V gene lookup returns CDR1 SNHLY and CDR2 FYNNEI. As DNA, the CDR3 is TGTGCCAGCAGTGCGGAGGGAACCGGGGATGGCTACACCTTC. Translation: CASSAEGTGDGYTF.

The V gene is TRBV27, the J gene TRBJ1-3; maybe TRBD1 (5 bases). The CDR3 is 15 amino acids. V lost 5 bases to trimming and J lost 4 bases, with 15 bases between them. CDR1 MNHEY and CDR2 SMNVEV come from the germline V gene (reference sequence). The CDR3 sequence: CASSRRGGGGNTIYF. CDR3 nucleotides: TGTGCCAGCAGTCGAAGGGGCGGTGGGGGAAACACCATATATTTT.

The V gene is TRBV30, the J gene TRBJ1-5; a weak D match, TRBD1 (6 bases). Trimming stripped 6 bases from V and 0 bases from J, with 15 bases between. The CDR3 loop spans 15 amino acids. CDR1 GTSNPN and CDR2 SVGIG come from the germline V gene (reference sequence). CDR3 loop: CACTPGHHSNQPQHF. DNA for the CDR3: TGTGCCTGCACCCCGGGACACCATAGCAATCAGCCCCAGCATTTT.

This chain uses TRBV4-1 with TRBJ2-1; D perhaps matches TRBD1 (6 bases). The CDR3 contains 14 residues. V was cut by 8 bases and J by 10 bases, with 21 bases left in between. Germline V gene data show CDR1 as MGHRA and CDR2 as YSYEKL. The CDR3 reads CASSGAGAAQEQFF. In nucleotides, the CDR3 is TGCGCCAGCTCAGGGGCAGGGGCGGCCCAGGAGCAGTTCTTC.